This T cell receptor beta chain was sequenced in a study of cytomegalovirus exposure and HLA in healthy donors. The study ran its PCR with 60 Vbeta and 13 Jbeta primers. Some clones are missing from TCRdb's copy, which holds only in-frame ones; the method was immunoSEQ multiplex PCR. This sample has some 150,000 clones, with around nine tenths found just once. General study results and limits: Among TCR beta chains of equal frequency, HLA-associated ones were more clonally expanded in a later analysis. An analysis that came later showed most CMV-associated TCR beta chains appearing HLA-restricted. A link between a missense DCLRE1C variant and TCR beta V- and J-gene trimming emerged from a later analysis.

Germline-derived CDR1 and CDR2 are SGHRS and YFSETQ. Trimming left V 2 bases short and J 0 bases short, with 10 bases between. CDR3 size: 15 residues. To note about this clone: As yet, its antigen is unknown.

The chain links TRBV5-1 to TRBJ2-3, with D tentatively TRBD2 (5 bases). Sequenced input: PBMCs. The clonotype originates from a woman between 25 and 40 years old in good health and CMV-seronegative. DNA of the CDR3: TGCGCCAGCAGCTTCGGATTAGCGAGCACAGATACGCAGTATTTT. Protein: CASSFGLASTDTQYF.